This T cell receptor (beta chain) comes out of a study of shared clonotypes between healthy human individuals. The wider study: Contributing individuals were a couple of females and a few males aged 18 to 49.

CD45RA+ naive and CD45RA-negative memory subsets were separated from CD4+ cells. J lost 9 bases, V lost 4 bases, and 16 bases had no gene match. CDR1 SGHNT and CDR2 YYREEE come from the germline V gene (reference sequence). The CDR3 length is 17 residues. The authors loaded around 200 ng DNA, around 30,000 T cell genomes, into sorted-subset replicate PCRs. Assay used: immunoSEQ multiplex PCR; TCRdb lists only in-frame clones, some missing. The sample carries roughly 1.5 million clones, approximately 98% recorded once. The clonotype originates from a young man in good health. V usage is TRBV5-4 and J usage is TRBJ2-1; TRBD2 aligns across 10 bases. Sequencing used naive CD4+ T cells sorted from blood. Subset in this sample: CD45RA+ positively selected. CDR3 nucleotide sequence: TGTGCCAGCAGCCGCGAAACAGGCCTAGCGGGAGACGGTGAGCAGTTCTTC. Translated: CASSRETGLAGDGEQFF.